This entry describes one TCR beta chain. The antigen is not known. Produced via immunoSEQ multiplex PCR; TCRdb's table is partial and in-frame only. This table has about 110,000 clones, roughly 91% appearing once. The data are from a study of siplizumab effects on memory and regulatory T cells. Findings and limits, study-wide: To unstimulated subsets, only a minor fraction of alloreactive clones could be mapped. Siplizumab significantly lowered the alloreactive sequences that could be traced to unstimulated CD4+ memory cells.

The CDR3 consists of 16 residues. Deletions cut 2 bases from V and 5 bases from J, with 18 bases between. Germline lookup yields CDR1 SGHAT and CDR2 FQNNGV. The clonotype originates from a human donor in good health. Sequencing was carried out using CD4+ T cells sorted from blood. The rearrangement links TRBV11-2 to TRBJ2-5; TRBD2 might be the D (6 bases). CDR3 protein: CASSLSPPTSWETQYF. As DNA, the CDR3 is TGTGCCAGCAGCTTATCCCCCCCGACTAGTTGGGAGACCCAGTACTTC.